This T cell receptor (beta chain) was captured in a study of T cells after yellow fever vaccination. About the study: Some fractions had low cell numbers, and these were prepared with SMART-Seq v4 Ultra Low Input. Findings of the study overall: Abundant bulk-population clonotypes could contaminate the FACS-sorted repertoires.

One entry per CDR3 protein results from TCRdb running MiXCR on the 5' RACE reads. The sample consists of about 550,000 distinct CDR3 sequences, less than 20% of them appearing once. As for this clonotype: The antigen is undetermined.

This receptor was taken from a man aged 30 to 39 who received the YFV17D yellow fever vaccine. Here the sequenced sample was PBMCs, taken 15 days after the yellow fever booster vaccination.

The DNA for the CDR3 is TGTGCCACCAGCAGAGATCTGACAGTCGCATACAATGAGCAGTTCTTC. It codes for CATSRDLTVAYNEQFF. The chain is built from TRBV15 and TRBJ2-1, with D perhaps TRBD1 (5 bases). Trimming pared 0 bases from V and 4 bases from J, leaving 13 bases between. CDR1 is LNHNV and CDR2 is YYDKDF in the germline V gene (reference sequence). This CDR3 has 16 amino acids.